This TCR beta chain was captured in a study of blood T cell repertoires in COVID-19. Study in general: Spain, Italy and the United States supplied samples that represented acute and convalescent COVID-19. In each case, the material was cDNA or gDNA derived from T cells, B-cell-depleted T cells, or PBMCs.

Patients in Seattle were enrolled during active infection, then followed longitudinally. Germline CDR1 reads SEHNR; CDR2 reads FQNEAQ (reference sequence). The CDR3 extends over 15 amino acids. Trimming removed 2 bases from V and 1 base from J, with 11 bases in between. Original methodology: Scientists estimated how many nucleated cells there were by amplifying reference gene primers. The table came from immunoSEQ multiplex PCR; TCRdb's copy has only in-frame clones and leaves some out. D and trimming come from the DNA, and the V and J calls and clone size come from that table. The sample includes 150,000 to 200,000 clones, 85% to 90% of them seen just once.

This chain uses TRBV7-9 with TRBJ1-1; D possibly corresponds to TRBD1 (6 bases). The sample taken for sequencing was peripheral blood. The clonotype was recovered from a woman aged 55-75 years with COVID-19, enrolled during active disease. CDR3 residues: CASSLIRDKNTEAFF. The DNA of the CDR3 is TGTGCCAGCAGCTTAATTCGGGACAAGAACACTGAAGCTTTCTTT.